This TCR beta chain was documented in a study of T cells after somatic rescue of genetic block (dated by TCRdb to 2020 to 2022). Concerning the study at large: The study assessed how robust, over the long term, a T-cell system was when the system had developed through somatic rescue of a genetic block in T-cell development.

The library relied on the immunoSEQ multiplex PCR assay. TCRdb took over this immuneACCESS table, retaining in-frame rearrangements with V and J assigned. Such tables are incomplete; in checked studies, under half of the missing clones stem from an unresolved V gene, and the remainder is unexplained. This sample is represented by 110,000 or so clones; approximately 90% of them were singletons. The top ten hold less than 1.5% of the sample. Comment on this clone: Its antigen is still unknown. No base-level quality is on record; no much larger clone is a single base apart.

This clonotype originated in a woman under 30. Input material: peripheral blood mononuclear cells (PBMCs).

The DNA sequence is given as TGTGCCAGCAGCGTCAGGGCTTTTCGTGAAAAACTGTTTTTT. This yields the protein CASSVRAFREKLFF. Rearrangement joined TRBV5-6 to TRBJ1-4; D gene: possibly TRBD1, on 5 matching bases. The V end loses 4 bases and the J end loses 7 bases, and a stretch of 14 bases separates them. There are 14 amino acids in the CDR3, from cysteine to phenylalanine inclusive. Only the CDR3 part of the read is kept: 42 bases, read in frame from the first base. Based on the germline V gene, the CDR1 and CDR2 sequences are SGHDT and YYEEEE. The variable domain in full, with residues beyond the CDR3 obtained from the reference TRBV5-6 and TRBJ1-4 genes, is DAGVTQSPTHLIKTRGQQVTLRCSPKSGHDTVSWYQQALGQGPQFIFQYYEEEERQRGNFPDRFSGHQFPNYSSELNVNALLLGDSALYLCASSVRAFREKLFFGSGTQLSVL.